The next 27 T cell receptor beta chains were all read from a single sample in a study of cytomegalovirus exposure and HLA in healthy donors. This PCR relied on a set of 60 Vbeta primers and 13 Jbeta primers. The data were produced by immunoSEQ multiplex PCR, yet TCRdb's version contains in-frame clones alone and is incomplete. The table has under 150,000 clones, less than 90% seen once; the top ten hold 1.5%. Sequencing was performed on PBMCs. These receptors were obtained from a man aged 35 to 55 in good health and CMV-seronegative.

The chain combines TRBV27 with TRBJ1-2, with D unclear. CDR3 length equals 11 residues. The V and J ends lost 5 bases and 8 bases respectively, with 9 bases between them. CDR1 is MNHEY and CDR2 is SMNVEV in the germline V gene (reference sequence). The CDR3: CASSEGSGYTF. The CDR3 DNA sequence: TGTGCCAGCAGTGAGGGTTCCGGCTACACCTTC.

The chain combines TRBV11-3 with TRBJ1-1, with D maybe TRBD1 (6 bases). Trimming removed 4 bases from V and 0 bases from J, with 9 bases in between. Looked up from germline, CDR1 is SGHNT and CDR2 is YENEEA. This CDR3 is 14 amino acids long. The CDR3 region is CASSSGHLNTEAFF. DNA of the CDR3: TGTGCCAGCAGCTCGGGACACCTGAACACTGAAGCTTTCTTT.

The rearrangement uses TRBV4-1 and TRBJ1-4, with a tentative D call TRBD1 (5 bases). The CDR3 length is 14 residues. CDR1 is MGHRA, CDR2 YSYEKL, per germline. V lost 4 bases and J 8 bases, leaving 14 bases between the germline ends. The CDR3 coding sequence is TGCGCCAGCAGCCGAGGAGGGGTTTTGGAAAAACTGTTTTTT. Protein sequence: CASSRGGVLEKLFF.

The chain recombines TRBV14 with TRBJ2-1, with TRBD2 matching over 12 bases. Germline assignment: CDR1 SGHDN and CDR2 FVKESK. V was clipped by 4 bases and J by 9 bases; unmatched bases: 10. The CDR3 extends over 16 amino acids. The CDR3 loop is CASSPPLAGGGGEQFF. The CDR3 DNA sequence: TGTGCCAGCAGCCCCCCGCTAGCGGGAGGGGGGGGTGAGCAGTTCTTC.

The chain is built from TRBV5-1 and TRBJ1-1; 9 bases are a match to TRBD1. The length of the CDR3 is 14 residues. The germline V gene has CDR1 SGHRS and CDR2 YFSETQ. V lost 0 bases, J lost 7 bases, and 4 bases stayed unmatched. This chain's CDR3 is CASSLGTGAIEAFF. CDR3 coding DNA: TGCGCCAGCAGCTTGGGGACAGGGGCCATTGAAGCTTTCTTT.

The V call is TRBV11-2, the J call TRBJ1-1; the match to TRBD1 covers 8 bases. This CDR3 contains 14 residues. The germline CDR1 and CDR2 sequences are SGHAT and FQNNGV. V trimming: 1 base; J trimming: 7 bases; junction bases outside the gene matches: 5. Here the CDR3 DNA reads TGTGCCAGCAGCTTAGGGACAGGGAAAGGTGAAGCTTTCTTT. Residues: CASSLGTGKGEAFF.

V is TRBV10-2 and J is TRBJ1-3, with a tentative D call TRBD1 (5 bases). The CDR3 extends over 14 amino acids. V gave up 6 bases and J gave up 4 bases, with 13 bases separating them. CDR1 WSHSY and CDR2 SAAADI come from the germline V gene. CDR3 protein: CASSQGFSGNTIYF. The DNA for the CDR3 is TGCGCCAGCAGCCAGGGATTCTCCGGAAACACCATATATTTT.

This CDR3 reads CASSFHNRQSGANVLTF. The CDR3, as DNA: TGTGCCAGCAGCTTCCACAATCGTCAGTCTGGGGCCAACGTCCTGACTTTC. The chain links TRBV11-1 to TRBJ2-6, with D unclear. The CDR3 runs to 17 residues. From germline, CDR1 is SGHAT and CDR2 FQDESV (reference sequence). V gave up 3 bases and J gave up 1 base, with 13 bases separating them.

This chain links TRBV30 with TRBJ2-7; tentatively, D is TRBD1 (6 bases). V gave up 2 bases and J gave up 5 bases, with 10 bases separating them. CDR1 and CDR2 (germline): GTSNPN, SVGIG (reference sequence). The CDR3 has 12 amino acids. DNA of the CDR3: TGTGCCTGGAGTCAACAGGGTGACGAGCAGTACTTC. Its protein product is CAWSQQGDEQYF.

CDR3 DNA: TGCAGCGTTGAAGATGGGCTTAACTACGAGCAGTACTTC. Its translation: CSVEDGLNYEQYF. The chain links TRBV29-1 to TRBJ2-7; D is unresolved. The CDR3 sequence is 13 residues long. Germline-derived CDR1 and CDR2 are SQVTM and ANQGSEA. Trimming cost V 0 bases and J 3 bases, with 9 bases left between them.

This clone has only one observation. The sample contains more than one DNA sequence encoding this CDR3. The chain employs TRBV5-4 and TRBJ1-6, with D tentatively TRBD1 (5 bases). V lost 4 bases and J 7 bases, leaving 21 bases between the germline ends. Germline-derived CDR1 and CDR2 are SGHNT and YYREEE (reference sequence). The CDR3 runs to 17 residues. Here the CDR3 DNA reads TGTGCCAGCAGCCGGCGGGGAGGTAGAGGGGCAAATTCACCCCTCCACTTT. Its protein product is CASSRRGGRGANSPLHF.

This clone was picked up a small number of times. This sequence joins TRBV4-3 and TRBJ2-3; no clear D gene. CDR1 LGHNA and CDR2 YSLEER come from the germline V gene. Trimming pared 1 base from V and 5 bases from J, leaving 7 bases between. The CDR3 consists of 13 residues. The chain's CDR3 is CASSQATGDTQYF. CDR3 sequence (DNA): TGCGCCAGCAGCCAAGCTACCGGAGATACGCAGTATTTT.

This clone was found a few times. The gene calls are TRBV28 and TRBJ1-2, with D perhaps matching TRBD1 (5 bases). Trimming stripped 6 bases from V and 7 bases from J, with 18 bases between. The germline CDR1 and CDR2 sequences are MDHEN and SYDVKM. CDR3 size: 14 residues. The CDR3 bases are TGTGCCAGCAGCGCTGACGGGGGAAATTTTGGCTACACCTTC. Residues: CASSADGGNFGYTF.

V usage is TRBV7-3 and J usage is TRBJ2-1, with 8 bases matching TRBD2. Trimming removed 5 bases from V and 5 bases from J; junction bases left unmatched: 2. Germline V gene sequence: CDR1 SGHTA, CDR2 FQGTGA. The CDR3 covers 13 residues. The CDR3 here is CASSGTRNNEQFF. DNA of the CDR3: TGTGCCAGCAGCGGGACTAGGAACAATGAGCAGTTCTTC.

Comments on this clone: This CDR3 is also generated by other DNA sequences in the sample. The chain carries TRBV4-3 and TRBJ1-1; TRBD1 might be the D (5 bases). Trimming took off 2 bases at V and 7 bases at J, with 5 bases between the two ends. Per germline, CDR1 LGHNA and CDR2 YSLEER. The CDR3 is made up of 11 amino acids. CDR3 protein: CASSQTGEAFF. The CDR3 DNA reads TGCGCCAGCAGCCAAACAGGTGAAGCTTTCTTT.

This chain uses TRBV28 with TRBJ2-1, with 7 bases that match TRBD1. This CDR3 has 15 residues. V shed 5 bases and J 3 bases; nucleotides not matched to a gene: 7. Germline CDR1 reads MDHEN; CDR2 reads SYDVKM. The DNA for the CDR3 is TGTGCCAGCAGTGGTAGGACAGGACTCTACAATGAGCAGTTCTTC. This encodes CASSGRTGLYNEQFF.

The chain recombines TRBV9 with TRBJ2-7; 7 bases are a match to TRBD2. The CDR3 loop spans 13 amino acids. The ends lost 4 bases at V and 6 bases at J; junction bases unmatched: 7. The germline gives CDR1 SGDLS, CDR2 YYNGEE. This CDR3 is CASSRAGAGEQYF. The CDR3 DNA reads TGTGCCAGCAGCCGCGCGGGAGCTGGCGAGCAGTACTTC.

The V call is TRBV2, the J call TRBJ1-3; perhaps TRBD1 as D (5 bases). The V and J ends lost 0 bases and 8 bases respectively, with 20 bases between them. This CDR3 has 17 residues. CDR1 is SNHLY, CDR2 FYNNEI, per germline. CDR3 DNA sequence: TGTGCCAGCAGTGAAGCGCCGCCGGAGGGACCAAGGGACACCATATATTTT. Residues: CASSEAPPEGPRDTIYF.

This chain uses TRBV6-5 with TRBJ1-1, with 8 bases identical to TRBD1. The V segment lost 2 bases and the J segment 5 bases; nucleotides outside the gene matches: 4. CDR1 and CDR2 (germline): MNHEY, SVGAGI. The CDR3 loop spans 14 amino acids. The CDR3 region is CASSYPGGGTEAFF. The DNA for the CDR3 is TGTGCCAGCAGTTACCCAGGGGGCGGAACTGAAGCTTTCTTT.

V and J are TRBV6-4 and TRBJ1-6, with D possibly matching TRBD1 (5 bases). The CDR3 spans 14 residues. Germline V gene lookup returns CDR1 MRHNA and CDR2 SNTAGT. Trimming stripped 5 bases from V and 4 bases from J, with 9 bases between. The CDR3 DNA sequence: TGTGCCAGCAGTTCCGACAGATATAATTCACCCCTCCACTTT. This encodes CASSSDRYNSPLHF.

This rearrangement joins TRBV7-2 to TRBJ1-2; TRBD1 matches 7 bases. V lost 0 bases, J lost 3 bases, and 4 bases stayed unmatched. The CDR3 has 15 residues. The V gene's germline CDR1 is SGHTA and CDR2 FQGNSA. CDR3 in DNA: TGTGCCAGCAGCTTAGCACGACAGGGACACTATGGCTACACCTTC. Translating it yields CASSLARQGHYGYTF.

For this clone: Other DNA sequences in the same sample also yield this CDR3. This sequence joins TRBV4-3 and TRBJ2-2, with TRBD2 identical over 8 bases. Unmatched junction bases numbered 4, after V lost 4 bases and J lost 3 bases. The germline gives CDR1 LGHNA, CDR2 YSLEER. The CDR3 length is 15 residues. DNA of the CDR3: TGCGCCAGCAGCCCTACTAGCGGATACACCGGGGAGCTGTTTTTT. Translating it yields CASSPTSGYTGELFF.

The chain couples TRBV10-3 to TRBJ2-1, with 7 bases aligning to TRBD1. J was trimmed by 6 bases and V by 0 bases; bases with no gene match: 5. The CDR3 sequence is 15 residues long. CDR1 is ENHRY and CDR2 is SYGVKD in the germline V gene. CDR3 DNA: TGTGCCATCAGTGAGTCGAGACAGGGTGGCAATGAGCAGTTCTTC. Encoded protein: CAISESRQGGNEQFF.

The chain combines TRBV5-6 with TRBJ1-6, with D maybe TRBD1 (5 bases). The V and J ends lost 1 base and 8 bases respectively, with 10 bases between them. Germline loops: CDR1 SGHDT, CDR2 YYEEEE. The CDR3 runs 14 residues. CDR3 in amino acids: CASSLPRADSPLHF. The CDR3 DNA reads as TGTGCCAGCAGCTTGCCCAGGGCGGATTCACCCCTCCACTTT.

This clone was recorded once. The CDR3 DNA reads TGTGCCAGTAGTATGTCAGGGGCGGACACCGGGGAGCTGTTTTTT. This gives the protein CASSMSGADTGELFF. This chain links TRBV19 with TRBJ2-2; TRBD1 might be the D (6 bases). Trimming cost V 3 bases and J 3 bases, with 11 bases left between them. This CDR3 has 15 amino acids. Per the germline V gene, CDR1 is LNHDA and CDR2 is SQIVND (reference sequence). Supplemented by reference TRBV19 and TRBJ2-2, the full variable domain reads DGGITQSPKYLFRKEGQNVTLSCEQNLNHDAMYWYRQDPGQGLRLIYYSQIVNDFQKGDIAEGYSVSREKKESFPLTVTSAQKNPTAFYLCASSMSGADTGELFFGEGSRLTVL.

The chain combines TRBV29-1 with TRBJ1-2, with TRBD1 as a possible D gene (5 bases). Germline lookup yields CDR1 SQVTM and CDR2 ANQGSEA. The V end was cut by 7 bases, the J end by 8 bases, with 20 bases between. The CDR3 is 13 amino acids. The DNA for the CDR3 is TGCAGCGCCCTTTCTATTGGGGGGGGAGGCTACACCTTC. Translating it yields CSALSIGGGGYTF.

This chain uses TRBV2 with TRBJ2-5; D not resolved. CDR3 length: 14 residues. Germline CDR1 is SNHLY and CDR2 is FYNNEI. Between the trimmed V and J ends, which lost 1 base and 10 bases, there was a span of 16 bases. CDR3: CASSEGGMRDDQYF. The DNA of the CDR3 is TGTGCCAGCAGTGAAGGTGGTATGAGAGATGACCAGTACTTC.